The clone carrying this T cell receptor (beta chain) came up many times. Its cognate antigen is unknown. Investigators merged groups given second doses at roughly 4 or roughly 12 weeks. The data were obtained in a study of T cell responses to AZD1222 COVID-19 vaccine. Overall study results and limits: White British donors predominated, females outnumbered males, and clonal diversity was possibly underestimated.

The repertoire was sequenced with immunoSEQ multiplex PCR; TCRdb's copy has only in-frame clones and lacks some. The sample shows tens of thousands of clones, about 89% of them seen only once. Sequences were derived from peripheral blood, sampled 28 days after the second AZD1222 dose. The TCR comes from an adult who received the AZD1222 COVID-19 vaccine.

The CDR3 spells CASSMGYTYEQYF. In nucleotides, the CDR3 is TGTGCCAGTAGTATGGGCTATACCTACGAGCAGTACTTC. The J gene is TRBJ2-7, the V gene TRBV19; D gene uncertain. This CDR3 spans 13 amino acids. V dropped 3 bases and J dropped 2 bases, with 8 bases sitting between them. CDR1 LNHDA and CDR2 SQIVND come from the germline V gene (reference sequence).